This T cell receptor beta chain was documented in a study of T cells after yellow fever vaccination. V lost 4 bases, J lost 2 bases, and 4 bases stayed unmatched. Germline CDR1 and CDR2: SGHKS and YYEKEE (reference sequence). The CDR3 consists of 15 residues. MiXCR was run by TCRdb on the 5' RACE reads, yielding one entry per CDR3 protein. The sample contains about 630,000 distinct CDR3 sequences, around 12% of which appear only once. This clonotype was obtained from a man younger than 45 who received the YFV17D yellow fever vaccine. The sample was PBMCs, taken on the day of the yellow fever booster vaccination. J is TRBJ2-1 and V is TRBV5-5; 9 positions agree with TRBD2. The CDR3: CASSEGLAAYNEQFF. CDR3 nucleotides: TGTGCCAGCAGCGAGGGACTAGCAGCCTACAATGAGCAGTTCTTC.